Presented here are 17 T cell receptor beta chains from one specimen sequenced in a study of Graves' ophthalmopathy and Graves' hyperthyroidism. RNA transcripts provided the template for amplifying TCR beta CDR3 regions. First-round RT-PCR used HTBI primers; second-round multiplex PCR followed. TCRdb redid the calling of the multiplex PCR reads with MiXCR, one entry per CDR3 protein. Of roughly 610,000 distinct CDR3 sequences listed, about a fifth are singletons. The sequencing sample was made of peripheral blood. The receptors were gathered from a woman in her late teens or twenties with stable Graves' hyperthyroidism. Some clones in this sample may be carry-over from other donors' samples.

This clonotype was counted many times. J is TRBJ1-5 and V is TRBV6-5, with no clear D. V lost 6 bases to trimming and J lost 0 bases, with 9 bases between them. This CDR3 has 14 amino acids. From germline, CDR1 is MNHEY and CDR2 SVGAGI. The CDR3 DNA reads as TGTGCCAGCAGACAGTTCCTTAGCAATCAGCCCCAGCATTTT. Translated, it gives CASRQFLSNQPQHF.

In the case of this clonotype: A far larger clone is just one base off, so this is likely a read error. V gene TRBV6-2 or TRBV6-3 combines with J gene TRBJ2-5; tentatively, D is TRBD1 (5 bases). The CDR3 runs 12 residues. Germline lookup yields CDR1 MNHEY and CDR2 SVGEGT. CDR3 loop: CASSVGQDTQYF. CDR3 DNA: TGTGCCAGCAGTGTGGGGCAAGATACCCAGTACTTC.

This clonotype has ten or more counts. J is TRBJ2-2 and V is TRBV24-1, with D possibly TRBD2 on 6 matching bases. Germline assignment: CDR1 KGHDR and CDR2 SFDVKD. The CDR3 extends over 18 amino acids. Trimming left V 2 bases short and J 9 bases short, with 24 bases between. The CDR3 bases are TGTGCCACCAGTGATTCTGATCCTCTGCGTTGGGGGGTCCGGGAGCTGTTTTTT. Protein product: CATSDSDPLRWGVRELFF.

This clonotype appeared a few times. CDR3 in DNA: TGCGCCAGCAGCCAAGCAACAGGGGGCCAATACTATGGCTACACCTTC. Protein product: CASSQATGGQYYGYTF. The chain uses TRBV4-1 and TRBJ1-2; 9 bases match TRBD1. The ends lost 1 base at V and 3 bases at J; junction bases unmatched: 6. This CDR3 has 16 residues. The V gene's germline CDR1 is MGHRA and CDR2 YSYEKL.

J is TRBJ1-1 and V is TRBV2; D is unclear. The CDR3 loop spans 13 amino acids. V gave up 4 bases and J gave up 5 bases, with 11 bases separating them. Germline V CDR1 and CDR2: SNHLY, FYNNEI. The CDR3 here is CASSGPLGTEAFF. Here the CDR3 DNA reads TGTGCCAGCAGTGGACCTCTAGGAACTGAAGCTTTCTTT.

The chain recombines TRBV6-1 with TRBJ2-7; D call uncertain. Germline CDR1 reads MNHNS; CDR2 reads SASEGT. Between the trimmed V and J ends, which lost 6 bases and 3 bases, there was a span of 9 bases. The CDR3 length is 12 residues. The CDR3 loop is CASRAPYYEQYF. CDR3 DNA sequence: TGTGCCAGCAGAGCGCCTTACTACGAGCAGTACTTC.

This clonotype was counted between two and nine times. The gene calls are TRBV20-1 and TRBJ2-5; 10 bases agree with TRBD2. Germline loops: CDR1 DFQATT, CDR2 SNEGSKA (reference sequence). This CDR3 is 14 amino acids long. Trimming took 1 base from V and 5 from J; bases not matched to a gene: 4. This CDR3 is CSARVPTSGETQYF. In DNA, the CDR3 is TGCAGTGCTAGAGTCCCGACTAGCGGGGAGACCCAGTACTTC.

The table lists this clonotype with many counts. The genes are TRBV28 and TRBJ2-5; 7 bases line up with TRBD2. Looked up from germline, CDR1 is MDHEN and CDR2 is SYDVKM. J lost 1 base, V lost 4 bases, and 3 bases had no gene match. This CDR3 comprises 14 residues. For the CDR3, the DNA is TGTGCCAGCAGTTGGGGGGGGGGCCAAGAGACCCAGTACTTC. Protein: CASSWGGGQETQYF.

The V call is TRBV6-2 or TRBV6-3, the J call TRBJ1-1; D ambiguous. Germline V gives CDR1 MNHEY, CDR2 SVGEGT. The V gene lost 0 bases and the J gene lost 5 bases, with 16 bases spanning the gap. This CDR3 is built from 16 residues. CDR3 in DNA: TGTGCCAGCAGTTACTCGATGGCCGGGAGCAATACTGAAGCTTTCTTT. Its translation: CASSYSMAGSNTEAFF.

This clonotype showed up just a few times. The CDR3 loop reads CASSNFQIRNTEAFF. DNA of the CDR3: TGTGCCAGCAGTAATTTCCAGATAAGGAACACTGAAGCTTTCTTT. This chain connects TRBV12-3 or TRBV12-4 to TRBJ1-1; D is ambiguous. There are 15 residues in the CDR3. Trimming removed 5 bases at V and 1 base at J, with 14 bases between.

There are many counts of this clonotype. The V call is TRBV4-1, the J call TRBJ2-7, with D possibly matching TRBD2 (5 bases). This CDR3 contains 15 residues. Trimming left V 0 bases short and J 3 bases short, with 12 bases between. In germline, CDR1 is MGHRA, CDR2 YSYEKL. CDR3 nucleotides: TGCGCCAGCAGCCAAGAAGGGAGCGGTAGCTACGAGCAGTACTTC. Encoded protein: CASSQEGSGSYEQYF.

This clonotype was seen many times. This chain connects TRBV6-2 or TRBV6-3 to TRBJ1-1; a possible D gene is TRBD1 (5 bases). This CDR3 spans 17 amino acids. Trimming stripped 4 bases from V and 1 base from J, with 19 bases between. CDR1 and CDR2 from the germline V gene are MNHEY and SVGEGT. CDR3 coding DNA: TGTGCCAGCAGTTGGGATGGCGTCAGGGCCTGGAACACTGAAGCTTTCTTT. Residues: CASSWDGVRAWNTEAFF.

This clonotype was detected ten times or more. The chain combines TRBV12-3 or TRBV12-4 with TRBJ1-2; unclear D gene. Trimming removed 2 bases from V and 7 bases from J, with 14 bases in between. This CDR3 comprises 14 residues. The CDR3 sequence: CASSLLDDGSGYTF. In nucleotides, the CDR3 is TGTGCCAGCAGTTTATTAGACGACGGTAGTGGCTACACCTTC.

In this sample, this clonotype turned up many times. The rearrangement uses TRBV6-5 and TRBJ2-7; D uncertain. CDR1 MNHEY and CDR2 SVGAGI come from the germline V gene. This CDR3 is 14 amino acids long. The V end was cut by 0 bases, the J end by 6 bases, with 12 bases between. The CDR3 nucleotides read TGTGCCAGCAGTTACTCCGGGCAGTCGCGCGAGCAGTACTTC. Its translation is CASSYSGQSREQYF.

This clonotype appeared a few times. The chain carries TRBV11-2 and TRBJ1-2, with D possibly matching TRBD1 (6 bases). The CDR3 sequence is 14 residues long. The germline V and J ends were trimmed by 1 base and 7 bases, with 13 bases remaining between them. Germline CDR1 and CDR2: SGHAT and FQNNGV. This CDR3 is CASSLARRGAGYTF. The CDR3 nucleotides read TGTGCCAGCAGCTTAGCACGGAGGGGGGCTGGCTACACCTTC.

This clonotype was recorded many times. The chain carries TRBV11-2 and TRBJ1-1; the match to TRBD1 covers 8 bases. Germline CDR1 SGHAT, CDR2 FQNNGV. Trimming cost V 8 bases and J 4 bases; bases outside gene matches: 9. This CDR3 spans 14 amino acids. The CDR3 DNA reads as TGTGCCAGCGGCCGGACAGGGTTTCCCACTGAAGCTTTCTTT. It is translated as CASGRTGFPTEAFF.

This clonotype showed up many times. The chain carries TRBV4-3 and TRBJ2-7, with TRBD1 matching 7 bases. In germline, CDR1 is LGHNA, CDR2 YSLEER. The junction had 7 bases not matched to a gene; V was cut back by 3 bases and J by 2 bases. The CDR3 length is 15 residues. The CDR3 region has the DNA TGCGCCAGCAGCCAGGAACAGGGGTCCACCTACGAGCAGTACTTC. Protein sequence: CASSQEQGSTYEQYF.